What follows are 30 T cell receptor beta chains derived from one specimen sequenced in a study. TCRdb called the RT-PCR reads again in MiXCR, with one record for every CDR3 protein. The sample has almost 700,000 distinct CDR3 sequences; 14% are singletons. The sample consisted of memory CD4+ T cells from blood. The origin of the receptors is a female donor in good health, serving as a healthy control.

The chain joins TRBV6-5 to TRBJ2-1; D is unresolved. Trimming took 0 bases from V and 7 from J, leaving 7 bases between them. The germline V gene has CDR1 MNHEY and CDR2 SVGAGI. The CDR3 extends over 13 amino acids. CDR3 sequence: CASSYSRLNEQFF. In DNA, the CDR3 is TGTGCCAGCAGTTACTCTAGGCTGAATGAGCAGTTCTTC.

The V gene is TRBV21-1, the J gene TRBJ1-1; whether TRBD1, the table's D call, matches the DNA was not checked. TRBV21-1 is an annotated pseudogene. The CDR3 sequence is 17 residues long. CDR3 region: CASSSMGFRGRNTEAFF. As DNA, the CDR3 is TGTGCCAGCAGCTCAATGGGGTTCAGGGGTAGAAACACTGAAGCTTTCTTT.

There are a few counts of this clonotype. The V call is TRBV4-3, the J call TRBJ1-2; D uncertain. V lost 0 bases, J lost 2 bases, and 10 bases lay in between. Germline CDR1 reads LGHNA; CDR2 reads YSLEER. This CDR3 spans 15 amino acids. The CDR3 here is CASSQDPGGNYGYTF. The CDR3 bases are TGCGCCAGCAGCCAAGATCCGGGCGGAAACTATGGCTACACCTTC.

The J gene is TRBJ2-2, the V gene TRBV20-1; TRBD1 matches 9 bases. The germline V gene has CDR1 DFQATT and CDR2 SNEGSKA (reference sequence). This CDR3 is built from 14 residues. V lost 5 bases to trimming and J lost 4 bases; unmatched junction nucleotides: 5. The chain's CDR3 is CSAWTGASTGELFF. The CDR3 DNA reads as TGCAGTGCTTGGACAGGGGCCAGCACCGGGGAGCTGTTTTTT.

The CDR3 bases are TGTGCCAGCTCACCACCGGGACAGGGAGGCACTGAAGCTTTCTTT. Translation: CASSPPGQGGTEAFF. The chain employs TRBV18 and TRBJ1-1; 9 nucleotides match TRBD1. The trim removed 0 bases at V and 4 bases at J, leaving 3 bases unmatched. Germline V lookup: CDR1 KGHSH, CDR2 LQKENI. The CDR3 extends over 15 amino acids. Full variable domain (rest looked up from reference TRBV18 and TRBJ1-1): NAGVMQNPRHLVRRRGQEARLRCSPMKGHSHVYWYRQLPEEGLKFMVYLQKENIIDESGMPKERFSAEFPKEGPSILRIQQVVRGDSAAYFCASSPPGQGGTEAFFGQGTRLTVV.

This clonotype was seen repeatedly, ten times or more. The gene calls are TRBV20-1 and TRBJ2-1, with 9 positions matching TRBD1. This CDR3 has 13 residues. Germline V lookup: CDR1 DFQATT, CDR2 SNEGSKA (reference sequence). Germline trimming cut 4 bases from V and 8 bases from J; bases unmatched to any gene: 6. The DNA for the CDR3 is TGCAGTGCTACTATGGACAGGGGAGATGAGCAGTTCTTC. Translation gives CSATMDRGDEQFF.

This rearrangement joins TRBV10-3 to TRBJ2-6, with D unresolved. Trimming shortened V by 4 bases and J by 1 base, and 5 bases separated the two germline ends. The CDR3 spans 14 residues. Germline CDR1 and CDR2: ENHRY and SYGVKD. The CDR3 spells CAISGGSGANVLTF. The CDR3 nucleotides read TGTGCCATCAGTGGGGGATCTGGGGCCAACGTCCTGACTTTC.

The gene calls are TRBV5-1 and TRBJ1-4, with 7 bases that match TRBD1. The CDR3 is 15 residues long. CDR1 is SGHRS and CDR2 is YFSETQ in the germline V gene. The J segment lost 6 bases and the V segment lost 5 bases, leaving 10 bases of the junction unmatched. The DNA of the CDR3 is TGCGCCAGCAGGAATGAGGGGGCTGTATATGAAAAACTGTTTTTT. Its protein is CASRNEGAVYEKLFF.

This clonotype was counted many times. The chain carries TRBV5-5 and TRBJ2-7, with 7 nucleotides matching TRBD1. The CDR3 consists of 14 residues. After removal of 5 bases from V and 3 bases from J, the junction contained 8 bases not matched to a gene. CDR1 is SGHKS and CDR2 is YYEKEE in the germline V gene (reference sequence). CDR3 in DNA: TGTGCCAGCAGAAATCAGGGGGATGTCTACGAGCAGTACTTC. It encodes CASRNQGDVYEQYF.

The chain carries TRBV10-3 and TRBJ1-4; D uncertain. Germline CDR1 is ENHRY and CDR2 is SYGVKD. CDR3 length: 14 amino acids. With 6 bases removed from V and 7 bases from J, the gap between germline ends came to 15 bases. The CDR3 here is CAISKSEAGEKLFF. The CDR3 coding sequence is TGTGCCATCAGCAAAAGTGAGGCGGGTGAAAAACTGTTTTTT.

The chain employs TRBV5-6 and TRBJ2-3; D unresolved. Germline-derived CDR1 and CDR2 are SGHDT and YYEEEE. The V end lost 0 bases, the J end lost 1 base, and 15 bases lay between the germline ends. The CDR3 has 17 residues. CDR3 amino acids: CASSLAGFSLGTDTQYF. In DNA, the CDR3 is TGTGCCAGCAGCTTGGCCGGGTTCTCTTTAGGCACAGATACGCAGTATTTT.

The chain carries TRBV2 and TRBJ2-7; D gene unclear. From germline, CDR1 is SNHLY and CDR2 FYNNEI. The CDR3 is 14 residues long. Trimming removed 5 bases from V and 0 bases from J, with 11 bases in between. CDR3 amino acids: CASSPDRYSYEQYF. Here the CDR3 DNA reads TGTGCCAGCAGTCCGGACCGTTACTCCTACGAGCAGTACTTC.

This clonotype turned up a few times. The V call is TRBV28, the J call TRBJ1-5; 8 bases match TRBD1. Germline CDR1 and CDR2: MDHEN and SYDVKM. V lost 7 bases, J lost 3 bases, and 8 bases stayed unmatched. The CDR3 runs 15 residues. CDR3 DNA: TGTGCCAGCACCAAGACGACAGGGGTCAATCAGCCCCAGCATTTT. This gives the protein CASTKTTGVNQPQHF.

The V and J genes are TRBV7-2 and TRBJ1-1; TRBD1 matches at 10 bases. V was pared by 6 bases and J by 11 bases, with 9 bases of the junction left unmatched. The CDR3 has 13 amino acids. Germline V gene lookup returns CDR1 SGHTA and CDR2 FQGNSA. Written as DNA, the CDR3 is TGTGCCAGCAGTCCAGTGACAGGGGGCATGGCTTTCTTT. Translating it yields CASSPVTGGMAFF.

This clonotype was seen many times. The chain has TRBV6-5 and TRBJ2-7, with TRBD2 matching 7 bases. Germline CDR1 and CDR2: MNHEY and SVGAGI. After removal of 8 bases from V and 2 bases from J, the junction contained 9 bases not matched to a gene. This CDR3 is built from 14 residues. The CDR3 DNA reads TGTGCCAGCGGCGTGGGAGGGCCACCCTACGAGCAGTACTTC. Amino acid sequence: CASGVGGPPYEQYF.

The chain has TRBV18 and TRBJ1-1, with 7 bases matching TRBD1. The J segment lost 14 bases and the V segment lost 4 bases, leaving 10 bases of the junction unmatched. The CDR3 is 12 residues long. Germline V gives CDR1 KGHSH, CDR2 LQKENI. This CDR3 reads CASSLNRDSEFF. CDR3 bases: TGTGCCAGCTCACTTAACCGGGACAGTGAATTCTTT.

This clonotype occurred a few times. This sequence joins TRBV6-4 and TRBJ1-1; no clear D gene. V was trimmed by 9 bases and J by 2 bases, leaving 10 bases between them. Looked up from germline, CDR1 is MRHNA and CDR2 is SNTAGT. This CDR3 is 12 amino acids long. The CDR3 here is CASHTVNTEAFF. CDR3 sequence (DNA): TGTGCCAGTCACACGGTTAACACTGAAGCTTTCTTT.

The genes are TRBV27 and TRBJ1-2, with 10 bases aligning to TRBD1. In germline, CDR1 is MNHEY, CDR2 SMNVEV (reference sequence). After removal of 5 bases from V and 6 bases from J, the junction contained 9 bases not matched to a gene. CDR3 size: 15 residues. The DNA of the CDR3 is TGTGCCAGCAGTCCTCGACAGGGGGCCCACCATGGCTACACCTTC. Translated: CASSPRQGAHHGYTF.

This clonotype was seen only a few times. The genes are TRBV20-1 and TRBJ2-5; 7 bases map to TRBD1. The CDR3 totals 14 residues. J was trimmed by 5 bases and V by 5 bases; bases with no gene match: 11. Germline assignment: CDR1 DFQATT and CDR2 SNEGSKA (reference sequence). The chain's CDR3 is CSAGRQGTPETQYF. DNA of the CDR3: TGCAGTGCTGGGAGACAGGGTACACCGGAGACCCAGTACTTC.

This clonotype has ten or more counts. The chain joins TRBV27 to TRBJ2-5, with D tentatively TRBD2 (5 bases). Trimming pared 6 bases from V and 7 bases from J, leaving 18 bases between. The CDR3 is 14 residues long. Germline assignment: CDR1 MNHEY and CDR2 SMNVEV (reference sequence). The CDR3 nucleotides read TGTGCCAGCAGCCCGAGCGGTGAGCGACGGACCCAGTACTTC. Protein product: CASSPSGERRTQYF.

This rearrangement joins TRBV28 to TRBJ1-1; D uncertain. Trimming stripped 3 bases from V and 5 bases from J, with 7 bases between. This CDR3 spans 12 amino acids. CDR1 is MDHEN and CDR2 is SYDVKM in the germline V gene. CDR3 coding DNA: TGTGCCAGCAGTTTTCGATGGACTGAAGCTTTCTTT. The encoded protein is CASSFRWTEAFF.

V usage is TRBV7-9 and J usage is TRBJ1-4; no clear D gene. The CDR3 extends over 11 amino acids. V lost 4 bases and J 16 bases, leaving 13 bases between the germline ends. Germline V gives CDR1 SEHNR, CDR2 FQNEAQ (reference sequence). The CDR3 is CASSSAWDQFF. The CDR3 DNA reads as TGTGCCAGCAGCTCCGCCTGGGATCAGTTTTTT.

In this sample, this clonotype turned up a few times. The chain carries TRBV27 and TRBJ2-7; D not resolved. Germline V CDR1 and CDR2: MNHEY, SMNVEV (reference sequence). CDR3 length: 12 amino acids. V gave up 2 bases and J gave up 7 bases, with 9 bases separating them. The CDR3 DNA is TGTGCCAGCAGTTTACCGATGGGAGAGCAGTACTTC. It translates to CASSLPMGEQYF.

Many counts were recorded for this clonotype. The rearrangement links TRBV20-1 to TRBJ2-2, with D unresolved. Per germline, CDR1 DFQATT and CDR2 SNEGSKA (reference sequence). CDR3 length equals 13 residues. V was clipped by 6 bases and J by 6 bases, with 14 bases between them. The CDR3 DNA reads TGCAGTGCCTCCCCCCACCTGGCCGGGGAGCTGTTTTTT. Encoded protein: CSASPHLAGELFF.

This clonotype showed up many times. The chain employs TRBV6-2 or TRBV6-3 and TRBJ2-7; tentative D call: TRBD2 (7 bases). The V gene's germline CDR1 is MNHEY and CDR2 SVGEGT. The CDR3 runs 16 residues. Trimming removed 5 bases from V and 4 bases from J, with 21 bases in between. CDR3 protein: CASSTPQAGGPYEQYF. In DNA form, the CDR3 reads TGTGCCAGCAGTACTCCACAGGCCGGGGGGCCTTACGAGCAGTACTTC.

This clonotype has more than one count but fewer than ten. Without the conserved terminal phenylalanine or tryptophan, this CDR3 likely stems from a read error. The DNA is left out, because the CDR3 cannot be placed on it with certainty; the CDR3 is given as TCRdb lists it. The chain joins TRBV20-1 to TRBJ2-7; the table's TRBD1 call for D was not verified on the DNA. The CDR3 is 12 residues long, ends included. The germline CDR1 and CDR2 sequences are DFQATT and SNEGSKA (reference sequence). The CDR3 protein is CSASPTGQGGFI.

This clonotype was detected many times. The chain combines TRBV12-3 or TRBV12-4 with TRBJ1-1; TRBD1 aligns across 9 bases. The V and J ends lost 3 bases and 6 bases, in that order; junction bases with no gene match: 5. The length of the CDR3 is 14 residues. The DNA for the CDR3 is TGTGCCAGCAGTTTCGGGACAGGGACCCCTGAAGCTTTCTTT. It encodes CASSFGTGTPEAFF.

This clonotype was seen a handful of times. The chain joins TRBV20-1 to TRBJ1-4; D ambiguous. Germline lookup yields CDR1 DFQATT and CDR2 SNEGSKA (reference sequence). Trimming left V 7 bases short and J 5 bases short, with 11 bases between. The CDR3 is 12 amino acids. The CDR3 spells CSVPYGNEKLFF. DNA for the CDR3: TGCAGTGTTCCATACGGGAATGAAAAACTGTTTTTT.

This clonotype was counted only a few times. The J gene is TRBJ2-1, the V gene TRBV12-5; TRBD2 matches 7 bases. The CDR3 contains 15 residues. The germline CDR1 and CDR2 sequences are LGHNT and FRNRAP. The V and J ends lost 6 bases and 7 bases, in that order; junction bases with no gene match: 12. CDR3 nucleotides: TGTGCTAGTGGCTCTCGGGAGCCCGGGGGGAATGAGCAGTTCTTC. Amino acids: CASGSREPGGNEQFF.

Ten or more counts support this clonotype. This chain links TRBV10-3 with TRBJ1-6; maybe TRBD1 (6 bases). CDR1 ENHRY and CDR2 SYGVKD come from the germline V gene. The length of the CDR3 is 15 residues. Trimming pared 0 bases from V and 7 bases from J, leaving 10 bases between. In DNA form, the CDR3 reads TGTGCCATCAGTGAGTCGGACAGCCCCAATTCACCCCTCCACTTT. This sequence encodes CAISESDSPNSPLHF.